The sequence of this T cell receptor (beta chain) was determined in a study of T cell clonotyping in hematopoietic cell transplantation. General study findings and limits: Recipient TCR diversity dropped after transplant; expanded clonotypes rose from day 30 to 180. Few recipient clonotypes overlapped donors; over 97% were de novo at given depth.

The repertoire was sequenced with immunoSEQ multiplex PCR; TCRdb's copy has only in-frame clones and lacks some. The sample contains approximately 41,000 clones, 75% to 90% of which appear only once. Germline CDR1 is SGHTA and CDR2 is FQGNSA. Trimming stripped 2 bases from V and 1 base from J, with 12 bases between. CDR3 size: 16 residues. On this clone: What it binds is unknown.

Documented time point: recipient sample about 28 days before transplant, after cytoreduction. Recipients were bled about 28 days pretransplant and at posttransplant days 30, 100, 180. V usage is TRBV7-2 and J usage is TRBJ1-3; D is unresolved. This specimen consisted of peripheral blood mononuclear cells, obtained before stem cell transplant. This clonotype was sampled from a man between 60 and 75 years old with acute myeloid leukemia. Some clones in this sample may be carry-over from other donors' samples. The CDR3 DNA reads TGTGCCAGCAGCTTATTGAGCGAACCTTCTGGAAACACCATATATTTT. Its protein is CASSLLSEPSGNTIYF.